This T cell receptor beta chain was captured by sequencing in a study of cytomegalovirus exposure and HLA in healthy donors. The donors were members of the roughly 120-subject validation cohort (separate from the approximately 670-subject first cohort). This CDR3 region has 16 residues. The germline V gene has CDR1 SGHTA and CDR2 FQGNSA. V gave up 5 bases and J gave up 7 bases, with 23 bases separating them. As for this clone: Its specificity is not known.

Produced via immunoSEQ multiplex PCR; TCRdb's table is partial and in-frame only. The profile shows under 300,000 clones, around 91% of them singletons. Study results and limitations: The tendency of first-cohort TCR clusters to co-occur in the 120 validation repertoires was identified by a subsequent analysis.

Material: PBMCs. The receptor was derived from a woman in her late teens or twenties in good health and CMV-seronegative. V gene TRBV7-2 combines with J gene TRBJ1-1, with D possibly matching TRBD1 (6 bases). Here the CDR3 DNA reads TGTGCCAGCAGCCCGCGCGAACAGGGTCTAGTCGGTGAAGCTTTCTTT. Translated, it gives CASSPREQGLVGEAFF. Full variable domain (outside the CDR3, taken from reference TRBV7-2 and TRBJ1-1): GAGVSQSPSNKVTEKGKDVELRCDPISGHTALYWYRQSLGQGLEFLIYFQGNSAPDKSGLPSDRFSAERTGGSVSTLTIQRTQQEDSAVYLCASSPREQGLVGEAFFGQGTRLTVV.